The source of this TCR beta chain is a study of CD8+CD57+ T cells in acquired aplastic anemia. Study summary: Sorted CD4+ plus CD8+ cells gave DNA averaging roughly 3.5 ug. Overall study findings and caveats: Patients had roughly 31 CD8+ CDR3 sequences in common with controls (the shared set).

This clonotype was seen a single time. Its antigen remains unknown. One end of the junction fails to match germline, which may point to a read error. Profiling of TCR beta VDJ combinations and CDR3 sequences used genomic DNA as template. Using its own MiXCR run on the reads, TCRdb lists one record per CDR3 protein. Of a few hundred thousand distinct CDR3 sequences listed, less than 35% were seen once; the top ten hold about 0.8%. Germline-derived CDR1 and CDR2 are SGHVT and SQSDAQ. CDR3 size: 15 residues. Sequenced patients had shown CD8+CD57+ cell expansion by flow cytometry. The patients all had a severe acquired aplastic anemia diagnosis.

V and J are TRBV7-4 and TRBJ2-5; TRBD2 matches 12 bases. The clonotype was recovered from a human donor with aplastic anemia. Material for sequencing was sorted CD4+, CD8+, or CD8+CD57+ T cells (not recorded which) from PBMCs. The DNA for the CDR3 is TGTGCCAGCAGCCTAGCGGGAGGGCTATCTGAGACCCAGTACTTC. It specifies CASSLAGGLSETQYF.